The source of this TCR beta chain is a study of PD-L1 blockade in urothelial cancer. Background on the study: Most patients, about nine tenths of the roughly 29, were males with bladder-origin cancer. Timepoints chosen for blood analysis were 3 weeks (second dose) and 6 weeks after treatment start.

The method was immunoSEQ multiplex PCR; TCRdb's version includes in-frame clones alone and lacks a portion of them. Of tens of thousands of clones in the sample, approximately 87% were seen once. Trimming took off 1 base at V and 3 bases at J, with 9 bases between the two ends. Germline assignment: CDR1 SGHTA and CDR2 FQGNSA. This CDR3 region has 14 residues. This sequence was found in a man aged 50 or older with urothelial cancer. Sequencing used PBMCs, obtained around atezolizumab (anti-PD-L1) treatment. J is TRBJ1-1 and V is TRBV7-2; possibly TRBD1 for D (5 bases). The CDR3 here is CASSLGVGDTEAFF. The CDR3 region has the DNA TGTGCCAGCAGCTTAGGGGTAGGGGACACTGAAGCTTTCTTT.